The 24 T cell receptor beta chains presented below share a single source sample, sequenced in a study of beta chain features in type 1 diabetes. What these receptors recognize is not known. The whole isolated RNA underwent reverse transcription, so sequencing captured expressed TCRB transcripts. Clones were read by immunoSEQ multiplex PCR, and TCRdb kept only the in-frame ones, dropping some. The sample records 100,000 to 150,000 clones, 9% being singletons. Study conclusions and caveats: Type 1 diabetes patients had TCRB CDR3s that were shorter (moderately but significantly so) in all four CD4+ subsets.

The sample consisted of central memory CD4+ T cells from blood. These receptors were collected from a man between 25 and 39 years old with type 1 diabetes.

This clone was seen more than once but under ten times. This sequence may be a read error, since a much larger clone differs from it by one base. The chain couples TRBV11-2 to TRBJ2-1; TRBD2 matches 8 bases. Germline-derived CDR1 and CDR2 are SGHAT and FQNNGV. With V trimmed by 1 base and J by 2 bases, 4 bases remained unmatched. The CDR3 covers 16 residues. DNA of the CDR3: TGTGCCAGCAGCTTAGCCCTAGCGGGCGCCTACAATGAGCAGTTCTTC. Residues: CASSLALAGAYNEQFF.

This clone was observed a handful of times. The chain links TRBV5-4 to TRBJ1-2; weak D call: TRBD1 (5 bases). CDR1 is SGHNT and CDR2 is YYREEE in the germline V gene (reference sequence). The CDR3 sequence is 14 residues long. Trimming shortened V by 4 bases and J by 8 bases, and 18 bases separated the two germline ends. CDR3 DNA: TGTGCCAGCAGCCGGGGGACGGACGGTCGAGGCTACACCTTC. It encodes CASSRGTDGRGYTF.

Many counts were recorded for this clone. The V gene is TRBV9, the J gene TRBJ2-3; perhaps TRBD2 as D (6 bases). Germline V gives CDR1 SGDLS, CDR2 YYNGEE. This CDR3 contains 14 residues. Trimming took 4 bases from V and 6 from J, leaving 15 bases between them. CDR3 in DNA: TGTGCCAGCAGCCCGACGACGGCGGGGGATACGCAGTATTTT. Its protein product is CASSPTTAGDTQYF.

The rearrangement uses TRBV29-1 and TRBJ1-3, with D unclear. The CDR3 has 12 amino acids. Germline CDR1 and CDR2: SQVTM and ANQGSEA. The V gene lost 4 bases and the J gene lost 0 bases, with 4 bases spanning the gap. CDR3 nucleotide sequence: TGCAGCGTTGGTAGCTCTGGAAACACCATATATTTT. Translation: CSVGSSGNTIYF.

This clone has more than one count but fewer than ten. This sequence joins TRBV14 and TRBJ1-2; TRBD1 matches 7 bases. This CDR3 region has 13 residues. CDR1 is SGHDN and CDR2 is FVKESK in the germline V gene. The V gene end was trimmed by 5 bases and the J gene end by 4 bases; junction bases not matched to a gene: 4. The CDR3 DNA follows: TGTGCCAGCAGCGGGACAGCGGGCTATGGCTACACCTTC. Translating it yields CASSGTAGYGYTF.

This clone was detected ten times or more. The chain joins TRBV4-3 to TRBJ2-1; D remains unclear. Deletions cut 1 base from V and 0 bases from J, with 7 bases between. The CDR3 consists of 15 residues. Germline-derived CDR1 and CDR2 are LGHNA and YSLEER. DNA for the CDR3: TGCGCCAGCAGCCAAGCTACCACCTCCTACAATGAGCAGTTCTTC. Amino acids: CASSQATTSYNEQFF.

Notes on this clone: An end of the junction differs from the germline gene, which may be a read error. The chain combines TRBV11-2 with TRBJ2-5; D remains unclear. Germline values: CDR1 SGHAT, CDR2 FQNNGV. The CDR3 length is 13 residues. The DNA for the CDR3 is TGTGCCAGCAGCTTAGATTACAGAAGTATCAAGAACTTC. This gives the protein CASSLDYRSIKNF.

This clone was seen a handful of times. The gene calls are TRBV6-1 and TRBJ1-4; D unresolved. The CDR3 runs 18 residues. The germline V gene has CDR1 MNHNS and CDR2 SASEGT. The V and J ends lost 1 base and 0 bases respectively, with 15 bases between them. The DNA of the CDR3 is TGTGCCAGCAGTGAAGATCGACACCTCGCCGCAACTAATGAAAAACTGTTTTTT. It encodes CASSEDRHLAATNEKLFF.

This clone was detected a few times. The genes are TRBV7-2 and TRBJ2-1; D not certain. Germline CDR1 SGHTA, CDR2 FQGNSA. The CDR3 has 14 amino acids. V lost 1 base and J 5 bases, leaving 9 bases between the germline ends. The CDR3 nucleotides are TGTGCCAGCAGCTTAGGGTGGCTCAACAATGAGCAGTTCTTC. Translating gives CASSLGWLNNEQFF.

The J gene is TRBJ1-1, the V gene TRBV6-5, with unresolved D. V dropped 0 bases and J dropped 4 bases, with 12 bases sitting between them. Germline V gene data show CDR1 as MNHEY and CDR2 as SVGAGI. This CDR3 is built from 15 residues. The CDR3 here is CASSYSKAGSTEAFF. As DNA, the CDR3 is TGTGCCAGCAGTTACTCGAAAGCGGGGAGCACTGAAGCTTTCTTT.

The chain is built from TRBV5-5 and TRBJ2-5; TRBD2 matches at 10 bases. The CDR3 has 16 amino acids. J lost 0 bases, V lost 4 bases, and 6 bases had no gene match. In germline, CDR1 is SGHKS, CDR2 YYEKEE (reference sequence). The CDR3 sequence is CASSTGLAENQETQYF. As DNA, the CDR3 is TGTGCCAGCAGCACCGGACTAGCGGAAAACCAAGAGACCCAGTACTTC. Together with reference TRBV5-5 and TRBJ2-5, the CDR3 gives the full variable domain: DAGVTQSPTHLIKTRGQQVTLRCSPISGHKSVSWYQQVLGQGPQFIFQYYEKEERGRGNFPDRFSARQFPNYSSELNVNALLLGDSALYLCASSTGLAENQETQYFGPGTRLLVL.

This rearrangement joins TRBV11-1 to TRBJ2-7; 10 bases are a match to TRBD2. CDR3 length equals 15 residues. Germline trimming cut 4 bases from V and 2 bases from J; bases unmatched to any gene: 5. The germline CDR1 and CDR2 sequences are SGHAT and FQDESV (reference sequence). The CDR3 spells CASSSRLAGPYEQYF. Written as DNA, the CDR3 is TGTGCCAGCAGCTCCAGACTAGCGGGTCCCTACGAGCAGTACTTC. Complete variable domain (other parts from reference TRBV11-1 and TRBJ2-7): EAEVAQSPRYKITEKSQAVAFWCDPISGHATLYWYRQILGQGPELLVQFQDESVVDDSQLPKDRFSAERLKGVDSTLKIQPAELGDSAMYLCASSSRLAGPYEQYFGPGTRLTVT.

This clone was seen a handful of times. The junction differs from germline at one of its ends, possibly a read error. The same CDR3 is also encoded by other DNA sequences in this sample. The rearrangement links TRBV7-7 to TRBJ2-3; D is possibly TRBD2 (5 bases). The CDR3 is made up of 14 amino acids. Germline CDR1 reads SSHAT; CDR2 reads FNYEAQ (reference sequence). CDR3 loop: CASSPSGGTDTQYF. For the CDR3, the DNA is TGTGCTAGCAGCCCGAGCGGAGGCACAGATACGCAGTATTTT.

This clone was seen more than once but under ten times. This chain uses TRBV6-1 with TRBJ2-7; 11 bases align to TRBD2. The CDR3 consists of 15 residues. Trimming at V came to 5 bases and at J to 7 bases, leaving 10 bases not matched to a gene. Germline V CDR1 and CDR2: MNHNS, SASEGT. As DNA, the CDR3 is TGTGCCAGCAGTAGAGAGGCTAGCGGGGGGCGGGAGCAGTACTTC. It codes for CASSREASGGREQYF.

This clone turned up a few times. The V gene is TRBV30, the J gene TRBJ1-4; D is possibly TRBD1 (5 bases). V was trimmed by 6 bases and J by 3 bases, leaving 17 bases between them. The CDR3 is 15 residues long. CDR1 and CDR2 (germline): GTSNPN, SVGIG (reference sequence). Here the CDR3 DNA reads TGTGCCTGCATGCAGAAGGGGACTTCTAATGAAAAACTGTTTTTT. As protein: CACMQKGTSNEKLFF.

This sequence joins TRBV10-3 and TRBJ1-5; 8 bases match TRBD1. Unmatched junction bases numbered 6, after V lost 0 bases and J lost 5 bases. The CDR3 contains 16 residues. Per the germline V gene, CDR1 is ENHRY and CDR2 is SYGVKD. The CDR3, as DNA: TGTGCCATCAGTGAGTCGAGGGACAGGCAGGATCAGCCCCAGCATTTT. It encodes CAISESRDRQDQPQHF.

This chain links TRBV29-1 with TRBJ1-2; 10 bases map to TRBD1. Trimming at V came to 5 bases and at J to 3 bases, leaving 6 bases not matched to a gene. Germline V gene lookup returns CDR1 SQVTM and CDR2 ANQGSEA. This CDR3 region has 14 residues. CDR3 sequence reads: CSVPDRGRDYGYTF. CDR3 DNA: TGCAGCGTTCCCGACAGGGGGCGAGACTATGGCTACACCTTC.

This clone has more than one count but fewer than ten. The genes are TRBV6-5 and TRBJ1-5; tentative D call: TRBD1 (6 bases). CDR3 size: 15 residues. V was pared by 6 bases and J by 0 bases, with 12 bases between. CDR1 and CDR2 from the germline V gene are MNHEY and SVGAGI. CDR3 residues: CASRPTGDSNQPQHF. The CDR3 DNA follows: TGTGCCAGCAGGCCGACAGGAGATAGCAATCAGCCCCAGCATTTT.

The chain employs TRBV10-3 and TRBJ1-1, with 7 bases aligning to TRBD1. Per germline, CDR1 ENHRY and CDR2 SYGVKD. This CDR3 is 13 amino acids long. The junction had 5 bases not matched to a gene; V was cut back by 6 bases and J by 4 bases. DNA for the CDR3: TGTGCCATCAGCGCAGACAGGGCCACTGAAGCTTTCTTT. Protein product: CAISADRATEAFF.

The J gene is TRBJ1-2, the V gene TRBV19; 7 positions agree with TRBD1. The CDR3 is 13 residues long. Germline V CDR1 and CDR2: LNHDA, SQIVND (reference sequence). The V segment lost 4 bases and the J segment 5 bases; nucleotides outside the gene matches: 4. The CDR3 sequence is CASSKGQSYGYTF. As DNA, the CDR3 is TGTGCCAGTAGTAAGGGACAGTCTTATGGCTACACCTTC.

In its sample, this clone was seen a few times. The chain employs TRBV5-1 and TRBJ2-5; 8 positions agree with TRBD2. The CDR3 loop spans 15 amino acids. The V and J ends lost 1 base and 2 bases, in that order; junction bases with no gene match: 4. Germline V lookup: CDR1 SGHRS, CDR2 YFSETQ. CDR3 amino acids: CASSLSSGGQETQYF. The CDR3 DNA is TGCGCCAGCAGCTTGTCCAGCGGGGGACAAGAGACCCAGTACTTC.

The chain has TRBV4-2 and TRBJ1-2; unclear D gene. Germline V lookup: CDR1 LGHNA, CDR2 YNFKEQ. The ends were cut back, 1 base at V and 3 bases at J, with 9 bases in the middle. The CDR3 runs to 14 residues. This CDR3 reads CASSQVSADYGYTF. The CDR3, as DNA: TGTGCCAGCAGCCAAGTGAGCGCCGACTATGGCTACACCTTC.

This clone has more than one count but fewer than ten. The rearrangement joins TRBV5-4 to TRBJ2-5; 8 positions agree with TRBD2. V was clipped by 2 bases and J by 5 bases; unmatched bases: 11. This CDR3 contains 16 residues. The germline V gene has CDR1 SGHNT and CDR2 YYREEE (reference sequence). CDR3 in amino acids: CASSLGSGGVGETQYF. CDR3 in DNA: TGTGCCAGCAGCTTAGGGAGCGGGGGAGTCGGTGAGACCCAGTACTTC.

The chain couples TRBV5-1 to TRBJ2-3, with no clear D. The CDR3 is made up of 15 amino acids. The V end lost 2 bases, the J end lost 0 bases, and 10 bases lay between the germline ends. The germline V gene has CDR1 SGHRS and CDR2 YFSETQ. The DNA for the CDR3 is TGCGCCAGCAGCTTAGCAGGTACAAGCACAGATACGCAGTATTTT. This encodes CASSLAGTSTDTQYF.